These 5 T cell receptor beta chains were sequenced from one sample in a study of T cells in Graves' hyperthyroidism and ophthalmopathy. Amplified TCR beta CDR3 regions derived from RNA transcripts. During a first-round RT-PCR of the TCR CDR3, the HTBI primer set was used. MiXCR, run by TCRdb on the multiplex PCR reads, gives a single entry per CDR3 protein. The repertoire holds approximately 600,000 distinct CDR3 sequences, with roughly 14% as singletons. Material: blood. All receptors come from a woman aged 40 to 55 with Graves' ophthalmopathy.

This chain uses TRBV5-6 with TRBJ2-4; perhaps TRBD2 as D (6 bases). Per the germline V gene, CDR1 is SGHDT and CDR2 is YYEEEE. Trimming cost V 4 bases and J 0 bases, with 14 bases left between them. The CDR3 is made up of 16 amino acids. The CDR3 loop is CASSLPGGVAKNIQYF. CDR3 bases: TGTGCCAGCAGCCTCCCGGGCGGGGTAGCCAAAAACATTCAGTACTTC.

This clonotype appeared many times. The rearrangement uses TRBV7-9 and TRBJ1-1; D remains unclear. The CDR3 is made up of 14 amino acids. CDR1 is SEHNR, CDR2 FQNEAQ, per germline (reference sequence). With 0 bases removed from V and 1 base from J, the gap between germline ends came to 6 bases. CDR3 nucleotide sequence: TGTGCCAGCAGCTTAGCCTATCAGAACACTGAAGCTTTCTTT. It encodes CASSLAYQNTEAFF.

This clonotype was recorded at least ten times. The rearrangement links TRBV29-1 to TRBJ2-7; no clear D gene. The germline V gene encodes CDR1 SQVTM and CDR2 ANQGSEA. The CDR3 runs to 9 residues. Trimming pared 4 bases from V and 2 bases from J, leaving 0 bases between. The CDR3 loop is CSVAYEQYF. In nucleotides, the CDR3 is TGCAGCGTTGCCTACGAGCAGTACTTC.

This clonotype was counted at least ten times. A read error may account for a junction end that differs from germline. Here the CDR3 DNA reads TGTGCCAGCAACTTACAGGGCAATCAGCCCCAGCATTTT. Its translation: CASNLQGNQPQHF. The chain links TRBV7-9 to TRBJ1-5, with D possibly being TRBD1 (5 bases). CDR1 SEHNR and CDR2 FQNEAQ come from the germline V gene (reference sequence). There are 13 residues in the CDR3.

In its sample, this clonotype was seen a few times. The chain is built from TRBV9 and TRBJ1-2; 10 positions agree with TRBD1. Germline V gene sequence: CDR1 SGDLS, CDR2 YYNGEE. Trimming at V came to 0 bases and at J to 4 bases, leaving 6 bases not matched to a gene. CDR3 length: 16 residues. DNA for the CDR3: TGTGCCAGCAGCGTAGGGCGACAGGGGGCTGGCTATGGCTACACCTTC. Its protein product is CASSVGRQGAGYGYTF.